This T cell receptor (beta chain) derives from a study of CD8 T cells in Susac syndrome. The study's findings and limits: The CD4+ T cell repertoires of Susac syndrome were found to show no clonal expansion.

Regarding this clonotype: Its target is unknown.

A quantity of about 0.5 to 1 ug RNA underwent reverse transcription using random hexamers. TCRdb independently ran MiXCR on the immunoSEQ multiplex PCR reads; one entry per CDR3 protein. The table has some 160,000 distinct CDR3 sequences, 94% seen once; the top ten hold around 0.11%. CDR1 and CDR2 from the germline V gene are DFQATT and SNEGSKA (reference sequence). CDR3 length: 14 residues. V lost 3 bases, J lost 6 bases, and 8 bases stayed unmatched. The sequenced sample was CD4+ T cells from PBMCs. V and J are TRBV20-1 and TRBJ2-7, with 10 bases matching TRBD2. This TCR derives from a human donor with Susac syndrome. The CDR3 spells CSASGILAGAEQYF. The CDR3 region has the DNA TGCAGTGCTAGCGGGATTCTAGCGGGGGCCGAGCAGTACTTC.